Following are 30 T cell receptor beta chains from one sample sequenced in a study of T cell responses to AZD1222 COVID-19 vaccine. The data were produced by immunoSEQ multiplex PCR, yet TCRdb's version contains in-frame clones alone and is incomplete. Seen here are 130,000 or so clones, 94% observed once, and the top ten hold roughly 7.2%. Here the sequenced sample was peripheral blood, taken on day 0 of AZD1222 vaccination. The receptors come from an adult in good health.

This chain connects TRBV11-2 to TRBJ1-3, with D uncertain. The CDR3 runs to 15 residues. Trimming removed 3 bases at V and 2 bases at J, with 11 bases between. The germline V gene encodes CDR1 SGHAT and CDR2 FQNNGV. The CDR3 is CASSFNRATGNTIYF. CDR3 coding DNA: TGTGCCAGCAGCTTTAACCGAGCTACTGGAAACACCATATATTTT.

In DNA form, the CDR3 reads TGTGCCAGCAGCACCGGATATATGAACACTGAAGCTTTCTTT. Protein product: CASSTGYMNTEAFF. The V and J genes are TRBV11-1 and TRBJ1-1, with D hard to call. CDR1 is SGHAT, CDR2 FQDESV, per germline (reference sequence). Deletions cut 5 bases from V and 0 bases from J, with 10 bases between. The CDR3 runs 14 residues. Full variable domain (rest looked up from reference TRBV11-1 and TRBJ1-1): EAEVAQSPRYKITEKSQAVAFWCDPISGHATLYWYRQILGQGPELLVQFQDESVVDDSQLPKDRFSAERLKGVDSTLKIQPAELGDSAMYLCASSTGYMNTEAFFGQGTRLTVV.

The rearrangement joins TRBV11-3 to TRBJ2-3; 11 nucleotides line up with TRBD2. The J segment lost 3 bases and the V segment lost 1 base, leaving 9 bases of the junction unmatched. The germline gives CDR1 SGHNT, CDR2 YENEEA. The CDR3 length is 18 residues. In nucleotides, the CDR3 is TGTGCCAGCAGCTTAGTTCTCACTAGCGGGAGTTTAACAGATACGCAGTATTTT. Translated, it gives CASSLVLTSGSLTDTQYF. Combining the CDR3 with reference TRBV11-3 and TRBJ2-3 gives the whole variable domain EAGVVQSPRYKIIEKKQPVAFWCNPISGHNTLYWYLQNLGQGPELLIRYENEEAVDDSQLPKDRFSAERLKGVDSTLKIQPAELGDSAVYLCASSLVLTSGSLTDTQYFGPGTRLTVL.

The chain employs TRBV24-1 and TRBJ2-1; D is possibly TRBD1 (5 bases). V shed 4 bases and J shed 9 bases, with 15 bases lying between them. Germline CDR1 reads KGHDR; CDR2 reads SFDVKD. The CDR3 has 14 amino acids. CDR3 loop: CATSDATVGVEQFF. The CDR3 DNA is TGTGCCACCAGTGACGCCACCGTAGGGGTTGAGCAGTTCTTC.

This clone was detected once. V usage is TRBV3-1 (or the pseudogene TRBV3-2) and J usage is TRBJ2-2, with D perhaps matching TRBD1 (6 bases). CDR1 and CDR2 from the germline V gene are LGHDT and YNNKEL (reference sequence). V lost 1 base to trimming and J lost 4 bases, with 19 bases between them. The CDR3 contains 18 residues. CDR3 sequence: CASSQVGVATGSTGELFF. The CDR3 DNA is TGTGCCAGCAGCCAAGTTGGGGTGGCAACAGGGTCCACCGGGGAGCTGTTTTTT.

The chain couples TRBV5-5 to TRBJ1-2; no definite D call. This CDR3 comprises 15 residues. V lost 8 bases and J 7 bases, leaving 24 bases between the germline ends. The germline CDR1 and CDR2 sequences are SGHKS and YYEKEE (reference sequence). Here the CDR3 reads CASVFAAGGYSGYTF. CDR3 DNA: TGTGCCAGTGTCTTTGCGGCAGGTGGATACTCTGGCTACACCTTC.

This chain links TRBV20-1 with TRBJ1-6, with 8 bases identical to TRBD1. Unmatched junction bases numbered 9, after V lost 4 bases and J lost 7 bases. This CDR3 comprises 15 residues. Germline V gene sequence: CDR1 DFQATT, CDR2 SNEGSKA (reference sequence). CDR3 in amino acids: CSATDRGLGNSPLHF. The CDR3 coding sequence is TGCAGTGCTACTGACAGGGGTCTGGGGAATTCACCCCTCCACTTT.

The chain recombines TRBV15 with TRBJ2-7; 7 positions match TRBD2. Germline V CDR1 and CDR2: LNHNV, YYDKDF (reference sequence). This CDR3 spans 16 amino acids. The junction had 12 bases not matched to a gene; V was cut back by 5 bases and J by 2 bases. The CDR3 loop is CATSSNGGFGTYEQYF. CDR3 DNA: TGTGCCACCAGCTCAAACGGGGGGTTCGGGACCTACGAGCAGTACTTC.

The chain uses TRBV19 and TRBJ2-3, with 7 bases fitting TRBD2. V lost 5 bases and J lost 5; bases outside the gene matches: 10. The CDR3 has 15 residues. Germline CDR1 reads LNHDA; CDR2 reads SQIVND (reference sequence). The CDR3 DNA is TGTGCCAGTAGTGATGCGGCGGGAGCTAGAGATACGCAGTATTTT. This gives the protein CASSDAAGARDTQYF.

This chain connects TRBV2 to TRBJ1-3; tentatively, D is TRBD1 (6 bases). The germline V gene encodes CDR1 SNHLY and CDR2 FYNNEI. V lost 4 bases and J lost 4, with 17 bases in between. CDR3 length: 16 residues. DNA of the CDR3: TGTGCCAGCAGTGTGAAGTCCCCGGGGACAGGAAACACCATATATTTT. It encodes CASSVKSPGTGNTIYF.

The chain recombines TRBV9 with TRBJ2-2; 7 nucleotides match TRBD2. CDR3 length: 15 residues. Per germline, CDR1 SGDLS and CDR2 YYNGEE. Trimming at V came to 2 bases and at J to 4 bases, leaving 5 bases not matched to a gene. This chain's CDR3 is CASSVEGRVTGELFF. The CDR3 DNA sequence: TGTGCCAGCAGCGTTGAAGGGAGGGTCACCGGGGAGCTGTTTTTT.

The chain uses TRBV30 and TRBJ1-2; possibly TRBD1 for D (5 bases). The CDR3 length is 12 residues. Germline V gives CDR1 GTSNPN, CDR2 SVGIG (reference sequence). Trimming shortened V by 2 bases and J by 9 bases, and 13 bases separated the two germline ends. CDR3 nucleotides: TGTGCCTGGAGTCCTCGGGGGGATCGCTACACCTTC. It translates to CAWSPRGDRYTF.

The chain carries TRBV5-1 and TRBJ2-5; TRBD2 aligns across 12 bases. Germline CDR1 reads SGHRS; CDR2 reads YFSETQ. The CDR3 runs 15 residues. V trimming: 4 bases; J trimming: 5 bases; junction bases outside the gene matches: 6. The CDR3 sequence: CASSQGLAGTETQYF. CDR3 bases: TGCGCCAGCAGCCAAGGACTAGCGGGAACTGAGACCCAGTACTTC.

This clone was counted once. The chain uses TRBV27 and TRBJ2-1; TRBD2 agrees at 9 bases. Germline assignment: CDR1 MNHEY and CDR2 SMNVEV (reference sequence). The CDR3 is 14 amino acids. With 3 bases clipped from V and 6 bases from J, the junction kept 3 bases outside the gene matches. CDR3 sequence (DNA): TGTGCCAGCAGTTTTTTAGCGGGAGTCAATGAGCAGTTCTTC. It encodes CASSFLAGVNEQFF.

The chain carries TRBV7-2 and TRBJ2-5, with D possibly TRBD2 on 5 matching bases. The length of the CDR3 is 16 residues. Germline V CDR1 and CDR2: SGHTA, FQGNSA. Trimming took off 1 base at V and 3 bases at J, with 15 bases between the two ends. CDR3 DNA sequence: TGTGCCAGCAGCTTAGGAGGGTCGGCGGGTAAAGAGACCCAGTACTTC. Protein: CASSLGGSAGKETQYF.

The chain employs TRBV7-8 and TRBJ2-1; TRBD2 might be the D (6 bases). The CDR3 is made up of 15 amino acids. Between the trimmed V and J ends, which lost 10 bases and 6 bases, there was a span of 22 bases. Germline V gives CDR1 SGHVS, CDR2 FQNEAQ. The CDR3 region has the DNA TGTGCCACCCATACCAGGAGGGCCATAGGCAATGAGCAGTTCTTC. Its protein product is CATHTRRAIGNEQFF.

The chain is built from TRBV20-1 and TRBJ1-1; D gene uncertain. The V and J ends lost 2 bases and 1 base respectively, with 2 bases between them. The germline gives CDR1 DFQATT, CDR2 SNEGSKA (reference sequence). This CDR3 region has 11 residues. The CDR3 coding sequence is TGCAGTGCTAGATGGAACACTGAAGCTTTCTTT. This sequence encodes CSARWNTEAFF.

The V and J genes are TRBV29-1 and TRBJ2-3; D uncertain. The germline V and J ends were trimmed by 7 bases and 6 bases, with 11 bases remaining between them. The CDR3 covers 11 residues. Germline values: CDR1 SQVTM, CDR2 ANQGSEA. The CDR3 spells CSGAQGDTQYF. The CDR3 DNA is TGCAGCGGGGCCCAAGGGGATACGCAGTATTTT.

The chain carries TRBV6-2 or TRBV6-3 and TRBJ2-7, with unresolved D. The CDR3 extends over 13 amino acids. The V end lost 4 bases, the J end lost 3 bases, and 10 bases lay between the germline ends. The germline V gene encodes CDR1 MNHEY and CDR2 SVGEGT. The DNA for the CDR3 is TGTGCCAGCAGTTCACCGGGTAACTACGAGCAGTACTTC. Its protein product is CASSSPGNYEQYF.

The chain links TRBV11-2 to TRBJ2-3, with TRBD2 identical over 10 bases. This CDR3 is built from 14 residues. Germline V gene data show CDR1 as SGHAT and CDR2 as FQNNGV. The V and J ends lost 4 bases and 12 bases, in that order; junction bases with no gene match: 10. Written as DNA, the CDR3 is TGTGCCAGCAGCTCCCGCTCTAGCGGGAGTTTACAGTATTTT. Translating it yields CASSSRSSGSLQYF.

The gene calls are TRBV3-1 (or the pseudogene TRBV3-2) and TRBJ1-2; D is ambiguous. CDR3 length equals 14 residues. Trimming took off 2 bases at V and 1 base at J, with 8 bases between the two ends. CDR1 is LGHDT, CDR2 YNNKEL, per germline (reference sequence). CDR3 nucleotide sequence: TGTGCCAGCAGCCAACGTCGCAGTAACTATGGCTACACCTTC. It yields the protein CASSQRRSNYGYTF.

This chain links TRBV12-3 or TRBV12-4 with TRBJ2-1; the match to TRBD1 covers 7 bases. The CDR3 totals 12 residues. Germline trimming cut 7 bases from V and 8 bases from J; bases unmatched to any gene: 5. The CDR3 DNA reads TGTGCCAGCACCCGGACAGGCTATGAGCAGTTCTTC. Its translation is CASTRTGYEQFF.

The chain employs TRBV6-6 and TRBJ1-1; D is possibly TRBD1 (6 bases). The CDR3 length is 14 residues. V was shortened by 2 bases and J by 0 bases, with 7 bases between the two germline ends. Germline-derived CDR1 and CDR2 are MNHNY and SVGAGI (reference sequence). The CDR3 spells CASSYDRLNTEAFF. The DNA for the CDR3 is TGTGCCAGCAGTTACGACAGGCTGAACACTGAAGCTTTCTTT.

The V call is TRBV29-1, the J call TRBJ2-3; possibly TRBD2 for D (6 bases). Trimming shortened V by 4 bases and J by 4 bases, and 9 bases separated the two germline ends. This CDR3 has 12 residues. CDR1 is SQVTM, CDR2 ANQGSEA, per germline. The CDR3 DNA follows: TGCAGCGTTGGGGGCGGGGCAGATACGCAGTATTTT. Protein sequence: CSVGGGADTQYF.

This chain connects TRBV5-6 to TRBJ1-3, with unresolved D. Between the trimmed V and J ends, which lost 0 bases and 1 base, there was a span of 11 bases. This CDR3 is 16 amino acids long. CDR1 is SGHDT and CDR2 is YYEEEE in the germline V gene. The CDR3 nucleotides are TGTGCCAGCAGCTTGGTTGGACTTAAGTCTGGAAACACCATATATTTT. Translation gives CASSLVGLKSGNTIYF. Full variable domain (missing parts from reference TRBV5-6 and TRBJ1-3): DAGVTQSPTHLIKTRGQQVTLRCSPKSGHDTVSWYQQALGQGPQFIFQYYEEEERQRGNFPDRFSGHQFPNYSSELNVNALLLGDSALYLCASSLVGLKSGNTIYFGEGSWLTVV.

This chain's CDR3 is CAWSALGETQYF. In DNA form, the CDR3 reads TGTGCCTGGAGTGCCTTGGGAGAGACCCAGTACTTC. The gene calls are TRBV30 and TRBJ2-5, with no clear D. This CDR3 comprises 12 residues. CDR1 is GTSNPN, CDR2 SVGIG, per germline (reference sequence). The V gene lost 1 base and the J gene lost 4 bases, with 7 bases spanning the gap.

The chain recombines TRBV6-1 with TRBJ1-6, with D unclear. Germline V gene sequence: CDR1 MNHNS, CDR2 SASEGT. Trimming pared 3 bases from V and 9 bases from J, leaving 12 bases between. The CDR3 contains 14 residues. CDR3 region: CASSERERSSPLHF. CDR3 in DNA: TGTGCCAGCAGTGAGAGGGAGAGGAGTTCACCCCTCCACTTT.

The rearrangement links TRBV4-1 to TRBJ2-4; 8 nucleotides agree with TRBD1. Germline V lookup: CDR1 MGHRA, CDR2 YSYEKL. CDR3 size: 16 residues. The V gene end was trimmed by 4 bases and the J gene end by 5 bases; junction bases not matched to a gene: 10. CDR3 nucleotide sequence: TGCGCCAGCAGCCGAGGACAGGGCCCTTCCGAAAACATTCAGTACTTC. It translates to CASSRGQGPSENIQYF.

This chain links TRBV5-1 with TRBJ1-2; D uncertain. V was shortened by 4 bases and J by 8 bases, with 18 bases between the two germline ends. The germline V gene has CDR1 SGHRS and CDR2 YFSETQ. The CDR3 is 14 residues long. The CDR3 DNA reads as TGCGCCAGCAGCCCACTGGCTGTAGGAGGAGGCTACACCTTC. This gives the protein CASSPLAVGGGYTF.

The V call is TRBV30, the J call TRBJ1-1; 7 bases are a match to TRBD1. This CDR3 has 12 residues. V was pared by 4 bases and J by 2 bases, with 1 base of the junction left unmatched. The germline gives CDR1 GTSNPN, CDR2 SVGIG (reference sequence). The CDR3, as DNA: TGTGCCTGGACAGGGGGTAACACTGAAGCTTTCTTT. Translation: CAWTGGNTEAFF.